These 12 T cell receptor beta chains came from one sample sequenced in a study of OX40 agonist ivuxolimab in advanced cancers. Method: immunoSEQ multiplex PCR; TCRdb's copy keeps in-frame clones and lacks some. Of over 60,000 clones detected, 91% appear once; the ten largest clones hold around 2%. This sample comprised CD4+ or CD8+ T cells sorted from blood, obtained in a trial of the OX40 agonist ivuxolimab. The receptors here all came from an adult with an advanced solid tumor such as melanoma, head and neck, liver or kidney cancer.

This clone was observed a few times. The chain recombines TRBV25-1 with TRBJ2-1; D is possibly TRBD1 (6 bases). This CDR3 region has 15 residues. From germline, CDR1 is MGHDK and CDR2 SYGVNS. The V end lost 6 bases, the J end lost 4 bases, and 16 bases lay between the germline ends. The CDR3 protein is CASRDSRKIYNEQFF. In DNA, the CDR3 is TGTGCCAGCAGGGACAGTCGAAAAATTTACAATGAGCAGTTCTTC.

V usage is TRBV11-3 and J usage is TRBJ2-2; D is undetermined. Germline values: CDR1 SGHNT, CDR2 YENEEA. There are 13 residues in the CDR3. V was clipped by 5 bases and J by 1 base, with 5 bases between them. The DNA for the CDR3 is TGTGCCAGCAGCGGCGGGAACACCGGGGAGCTGTTTTTT. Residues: CASSGGNTGELFF.

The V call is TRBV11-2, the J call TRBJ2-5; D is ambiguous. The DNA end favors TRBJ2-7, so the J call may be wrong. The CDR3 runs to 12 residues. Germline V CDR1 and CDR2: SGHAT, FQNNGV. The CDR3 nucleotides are TGTGCCAGCAGCTTAACACCCTACGAGCAGTACTTC. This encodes CASSLTPYEQYF.

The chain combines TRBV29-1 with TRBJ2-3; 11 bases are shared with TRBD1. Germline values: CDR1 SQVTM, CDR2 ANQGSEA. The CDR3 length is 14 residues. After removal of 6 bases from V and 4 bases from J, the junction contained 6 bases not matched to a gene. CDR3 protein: CSVRTGGGPDTQYF. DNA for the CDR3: TGCAGCGTACGGACAGGGGGCGGCCCAGATACGCAGTATTTT.

CDR3 amino acids: CASSLGQGGYTF. The CDR3 coding sequence is TGTGCCAGCAGCTTAGGACAGGGAGGCTACACCTTC. This chain connects TRBV7-8 to TRBJ1-2, with 7 bases lining up with TRBD1. The CDR3 spans 12 residues. The J segment lost 8 bases and the V segment lost 1 base, leaving 1 base of the junction unmatched. Germline CDR1 is SGHVS and CDR2 is FQNEAQ.

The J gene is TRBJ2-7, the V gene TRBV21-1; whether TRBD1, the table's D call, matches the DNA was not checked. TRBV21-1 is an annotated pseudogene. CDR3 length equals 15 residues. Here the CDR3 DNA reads TGTGCCAGCAGCATCGTTAGGGGAACGGCCTACGAGCAGTACTTC. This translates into CASSIVRGTAYEQYF.

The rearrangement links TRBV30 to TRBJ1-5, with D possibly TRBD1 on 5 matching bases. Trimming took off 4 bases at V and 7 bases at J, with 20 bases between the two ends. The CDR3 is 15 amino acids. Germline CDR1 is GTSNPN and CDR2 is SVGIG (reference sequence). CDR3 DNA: TGTGCCTGGACCGACGGGAGGGGAGGTGTGCAGCCCCAGCATTTT. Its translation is CAWTDGRGGVQPQHF. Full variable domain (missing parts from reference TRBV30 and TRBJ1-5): SQTIHQWPATLVQPVGSPLSLECTVEGTSNPNLYWYRQAAGRGLQLLFYSVGIGQISSEVPQNLSASRPQDRQFILSSKKLLLSDSGFYLCAWTDGRGGVQPQHFGDGTRLSIL.

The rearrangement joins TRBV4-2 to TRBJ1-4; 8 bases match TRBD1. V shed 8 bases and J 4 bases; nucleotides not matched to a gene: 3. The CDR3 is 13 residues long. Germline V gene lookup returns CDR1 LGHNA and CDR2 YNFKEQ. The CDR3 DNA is TGTGCCAGCCAGGGGGCGGGTAATGAAAAACTGTTTTTT. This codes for CASQGAGNEKLFF.

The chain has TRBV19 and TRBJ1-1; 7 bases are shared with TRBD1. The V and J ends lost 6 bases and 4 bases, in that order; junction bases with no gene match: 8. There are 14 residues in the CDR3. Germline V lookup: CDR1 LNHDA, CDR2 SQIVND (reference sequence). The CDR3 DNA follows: TGTGCCAGTAGCCCGCAGGGGGGGGTCACTGAAGCTTTCTTT. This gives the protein CASSPQGGVTEAFF.

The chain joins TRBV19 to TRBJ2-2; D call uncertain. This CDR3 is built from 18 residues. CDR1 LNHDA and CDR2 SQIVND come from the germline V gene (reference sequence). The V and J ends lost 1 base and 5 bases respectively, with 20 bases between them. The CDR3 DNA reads TGTGCCAGTAGTATAGTCGGGTTGGAGCACCTGGGGACCGGGGAGCTGTTTTTT. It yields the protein CASSIVGLEHLGTGELFF.

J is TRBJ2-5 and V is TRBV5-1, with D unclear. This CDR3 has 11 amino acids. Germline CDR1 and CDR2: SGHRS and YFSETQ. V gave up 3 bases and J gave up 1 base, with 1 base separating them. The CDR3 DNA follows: TGCGCCAGCAGCTCCCAAGAGACCCAGTACTTC. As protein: CASSSQETQYF.

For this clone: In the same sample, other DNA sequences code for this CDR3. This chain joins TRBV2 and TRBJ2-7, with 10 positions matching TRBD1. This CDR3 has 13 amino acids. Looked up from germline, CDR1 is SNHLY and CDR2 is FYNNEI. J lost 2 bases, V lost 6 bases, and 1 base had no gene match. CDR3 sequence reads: CASRGTGAYEQYF. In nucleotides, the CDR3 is TGTGCCAGCAGAGGGACAGGGGCCTACGAGCAGTACTTC.